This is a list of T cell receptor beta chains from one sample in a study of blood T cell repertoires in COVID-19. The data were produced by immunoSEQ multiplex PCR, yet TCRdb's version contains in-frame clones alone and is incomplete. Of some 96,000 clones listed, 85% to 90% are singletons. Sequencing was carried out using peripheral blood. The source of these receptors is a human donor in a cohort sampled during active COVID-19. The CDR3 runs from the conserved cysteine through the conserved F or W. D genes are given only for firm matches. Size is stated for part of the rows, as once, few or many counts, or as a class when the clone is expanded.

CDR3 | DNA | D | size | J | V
CASSLSGGSNQPQHF | TGCGCCAGCAGCTTGTCAGGGGGTAGCAATCAGCCCCAGCATTTT | TRBD1 | . | TRBJ1-5 | TRBV5-1
CASSLFGQASREKLFF | TGTGCCAGCAGTTTATTCGGACAGGCCTCGCGTGAAAAACTGTTTTTT | TRBD1 | . | TRBJ1-4 | TRBV28
CSVDLTGGTEAFF | TGCAGCGTGGACCTAACAGGGGGCACTGAAGCTTTCTTT | TRBD1 | . | TRBJ1-1 | TRBV29-1
CASSFRQGLVEAFF | TGTGCCAGCAGCTTTAGACAGGGACTTGTTGAAGCTTTCTTT | TRBD1 | . | TRBJ1-1 | TRBV6-5
CASSSPTTVMNTEAFF | TGTGCCAGCAGCTCACCCACGACAGTCATGAACACTGAAGCTTTCTTT | . | . | TRBJ1-1 | TRBV11-2
CAISGGGGELFF | TGTGCCATCAGCGGGGGTGGCGGGGAGCTGTTTTTT | . | . | TRBJ2-2 | TRBV10-3
CASSLSQGAPRTEAFF | TGTGCCAGCAGCTTAAGTCAGGGGGCCCCTCGCACTGAAGCTTTCTTT | TRBD1 | . | TRBJ1-1 | TRBV7-3
CASSPGLNYGYTF | TGTGCCAGCAGTCCCGGACTGAACTATGGCTACACCTTC | . | . | TRBJ1-2 | TRBV28
CASSLGTSGEETQYF | TGCGCCAGCAGCCTCGGGACTAGCGGGGAAGAGACCCAGTACTTC | TRBD2 | . | TRBJ2-5 | TRBV5-1
CASDRGGRAYNEQFF | TGTGCCAGTGATCGAGGTGGGAGGGCCTACAATGAGCAGTTCTTC | TRBD2 | . | TRBJ2-1 | TRBV27
CASTYRAPAFEQYF | TGTGCCAGCACCTACAGGGCTCCGGCTTTTGAGCAGTACTTC | . | once | TRBJ2-7 | TRBV21-1
CASSPWDRIYGYTF | TGTGCCAGCAGCCCCTGGGACAGAATCTATGGCTACACCTTC | TRBD1 | . | TRBJ1-2 | TRBV14
CASSQLAGGENEQFF | TGTGCCAGCTCACAACTAGCGGGAGGGGAAAATGAGCAGTTCTTC | TRBD2 | few | TRBJ2-1 | TRBV18
CASSLQGTGGNTIYF | TGTGCCAGCAGTTTACAGGGGACAGGGGGAAACACCATATATTTT | TRBD1 | . | TRBJ1-3 | TRBV28
CASSLMGGASFSHEQYF | TGTGCCAGCAGTTTAATGGGGGGGGCTTCCTTTTCCCACGAGCAGTACTTC | . | . | TRBJ2-7 | TRBV28
CASSPDRDRGAFF | TGTGCCAGCAGTCCGGACAGAGACAGGGGAGCTTTCTTT | TRBD1 | . | TRBJ1-1 | TRBV6-5
CATSRALTSGAYNEQFF | TGTGCCACCAGCAGAGCCCTGACTAGCGGGGCATACAATGAGCAGTTCTTC | TRBD2 | . | TRBJ2-1 | TRBV15
CAWRGSSYNEQFF | TGTGCCTGGCGGGGAAGCTCCTACAATGAGCAGTTCTTC | . | . | TRBJ2-1 | TRBV30
CATSRSRPGQDREQYF | TGTGCCACCAGCAGGAGCCGCCCGGGACAGGACCGCGAGCAGTACTTC | TRBD1 | . | TRBJ2-7 | TRBV15
CASSQVRVLADTEAFF | TGTGCCAGCAGCCAAGTGCGGGTCCTGGCGGACACTGAAGCTTTCTTT | . | . | TRBJ1-1 | TRBV3-1/TRBV3-2
CASSLVGGNEQFF | TGTGCCAGCAGTTTAGTCGGGGGAAATGAGCAGTTCTTC | . | . | TRBJ2-1 | TRBV28
CASSVITSGSYNEQFF | TGTGCCAGCAGTGTGATTACTAGCGGGAGTTACAATGAGCAGTTCTTC | TRBD2 | . | TRBJ2-1 | TRBV2
CASSPDAVNYGYTF | TGTGCCAGCAGCCCTGATGCAGTTAACTATGGCTACACCTTC | . | . | TRBJ1-2 | TRBV7-9
CASSVSGSSYNEQFF | TGTGCCAGCAGCGTGAGCGGTAGCTCCTACAATGAGCAGTTCTTC | . | . | TRBJ2-1 | TRBV9
CASSRRSGTGTYEQYF | TGTGCCAGCAGTCGGCGGTCCGGGACAGGTACTTACGAGCAGTACTTC | TRBD1 | . | TRBJ2-7 | TRBV28
CASSRGGSYEQYF | TGTGCCAGCAGCCGAGGGGGCTCCTACGAGCAGTACTTC | . | . | TRBJ2-7 | TRBV4-2
CASSPEQGNYGYTF | TGTGCCAGCAGCCCAGAACAGGGTAACTATGGCTACACCTTC | . | . | TRBJ1-2 | TRBV5-4
CASSLERRYNPPHHQETQYF | TGTGCCAGCAGCTTAGAGCGCAGGTACAACCCCCCCCACCACCAAGAGACCCAGTACTTC | . | . | TRBJ2-5 | TRBV11-2
CASSPGSGSPLHF | TGTGCCAGCAGCCCAGGTTCCGGTTCACCCCTCCACTTT | . | . | TRBJ1-6 | TRBV11-1
CAIRIDYRLGGGLGEQFF | TGTGCCATCAGAATAGATTATCGACTAGGTGGTGGGCTGGGTGAGCAGTTCTTC | . | . | TRBJ2-1 | TRBV10-3
CASRPGQGTEAFF | TGTGCCAGCAGACCGGGACAGGGAACTGAAGCTTTCTTT | TRBD1 | . | TRBJ1-1 | TRBV12-3/TRBV12-4
CSVERGYGYTF | TGCAGCGTTGAGCGAGGCTACGGCTACACCTTC | . | . | TRBJ1-2 | TRBV29-1
CASSLEAGPYNEQFF | TGTGCCAGCAGCTTAGAGGCGGGACCCTACAATGAGCAGTTCTTC | . | once | TRBJ2-1 | TRBV11-3
CASSLKPLYEQYF | TGTGCCAGCAGCTTAAAGCCCCTATACGAGCAGTACTTC | . | . | TRBJ2-7 | TRBV7-2
CASRPGQGAGETQYF | TGTGCCAGCAGGCCCGGACAGGGGGCAGGGGAGACCCAGTACTTC | TRBD1 | . | TRBJ2-5 | TRBV7-6